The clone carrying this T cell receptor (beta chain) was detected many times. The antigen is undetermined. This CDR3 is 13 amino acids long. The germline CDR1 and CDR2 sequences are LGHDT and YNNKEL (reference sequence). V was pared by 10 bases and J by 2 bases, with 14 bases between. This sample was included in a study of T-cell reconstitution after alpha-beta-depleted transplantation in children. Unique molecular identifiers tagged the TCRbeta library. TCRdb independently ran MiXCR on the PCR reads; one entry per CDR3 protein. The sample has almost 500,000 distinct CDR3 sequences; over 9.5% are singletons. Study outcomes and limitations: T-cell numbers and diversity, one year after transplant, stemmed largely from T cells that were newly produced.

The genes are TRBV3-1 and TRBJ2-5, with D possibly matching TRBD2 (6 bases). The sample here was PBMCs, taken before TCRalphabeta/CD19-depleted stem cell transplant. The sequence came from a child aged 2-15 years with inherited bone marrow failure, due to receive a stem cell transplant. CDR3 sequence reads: CATTAGGQETQYF. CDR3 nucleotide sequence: TGTGCCACTACCGCAGGAGGGCAAGAGACCCAGTACTTC.